These 10 T cell receptor beta chains came from one sample sequenced in a study of blood T cell repertoires in COVID-19 (dated by TCRdb to the early 2020s). The method behind the library was the immunoSEQ multiplex PCR assay. TCRdb limited this immuneACCESS table to in-frame rearrangements with V and J called. A share of clones is missing; checked studies link under half to unresolved V genes, and the rest is unexplained. The table for this sample lists some 150,000 clones; 75% to 90% of them were counted only once. The ten largest account for about 4.4% of the sample. Sequencing was done on a sample of PBMCs or T cells enriched from blood (not recorded which). The receptors stem from a woman aged 45 to 65 who had recovered from COVID-19.

This chain uses TRBV30 with TRBJ2-5; weak D call: TRBD2 (6 bases). The CDR3 is 15 residues long. Trimming stripped 4 bases from V and 5 bases from J, with 20 bases between. From germline, CDR1 is GTSNPN and CDR2 SVGIG (reference sequence). CDR3 sequence (DNA): TGTGCCTGGATTCCCGGGACTTTAATTCGGGAGACCCAGTACTTC. Residues: CAWIPGTLIRETQYF.

In its sample, this clone was seen once. The CDR3: CASSDPGTGANVLTF. The CDR3 DNA is TGTGCCAGCAGTGACCCAGGGACTGGGGCCAACGTCCTGACTTTC. The rearrangement joins TRBV6-1 to TRBJ2-6; possibly TRBD1 for D (5 bases). The CDR3 spans 15 residues. The ends were cut back, 3 bases at V and 2 bases at J, with 8 bases in the middle. Looked up from germline, CDR1 is MNHNS and CDR2 is SASEGT.

The chain carries TRBV7-8 and TRBJ1-4; the match to TRBD1 covers 7 bases. J gave up 8 bases and V 1 base, and 4 bases lay outside the gene matches. Germline V gene data show CDR1 as SGHVS and CDR2 as FQNEAQ. The CDR3 has 14 residues. In DNA, the CDR3 is TGTGCCAGCAGCTTAGGACAGGGTGGGGAAAAACTGTTTTTT. Translation: CASSLGQGGEKLFF. The variable domain in full, completed from reference TRBV7-8 and TRBJ1-4, reads GAGVSQSPRYKVAKRGQDVALRCDPISGHVSLFWYQQALGQGPEFLTYFQNEAQLDKSGLPSDRFFAERPEGSVSTLKIQRTQQEDSAVYLCASSLGQGGEKLFFGSGTQLSVL.

The chain recombines TRBV7-5 with TRBJ1-5; no check of the table's D call, TRBD1, against the DNA was made. TRBV7-5 is flagged as a pseudogene. This CDR3 has 16 amino acids. CDR3 nucleotide sequence: TGTGCCAGAAGTCTCCGACAGGCGTATAGCAATCAGCCCCAGCATTTT. Amino acids: CARSLRQAYSNQPQHF.

The rearrangement links TRBV6-5 to TRBJ1-4; D possibly corresponds to TRBD1 (5 bases). The V end was cut by 5 bases, the J end by 6 bases, with 13 bases between. Germline CDR1 MNHEY, CDR2 SVGAGI. This CDR3 has 14 amino acids. The CDR3 DNA sequence: TGTGCCAGCAGTCACCAGGGTTCGGATGAAAAACTGTTTTTT. Translation: CASSHQGSDEKLFF.

The chain carries TRBV12-5 and TRBJ2-2; the D gene is possibly TRBD2 (5 bases). The CDR3 totals 15 residues. Germline assignment: CDR1 LGHNT and CDR2 FRNRAP. V lost 4 bases and J 0 bases, leaving 9 bases between the germline ends. CDR3 in amino acids: CASGSRGTNTGELFF. In DNA form, the CDR3 reads TGTGCTAGTGGTTCCCGGGGAACGAACACCGGGGAGCTGTTTTTT.

The genes are TRBV7-2 and TRBJ1-1, with 7 bases lining up with TRBD1. The CDR3 runs 14 residues. The trim removed 3 bases at V and 3 bases at J, leaving 4 bases unmatched. Looked up from germline, CDR1 is SGHTA and CDR2 is FQGNSA. The CDR3 bases are TGTGCCAGCAGCTTTTTGACAGGGTACACTGAAGCTTTCTTT. Encoded protein: CASSFLTGYTEAFF.

The rearrangement joins TRBV7-2 to TRBJ2-1, with TRBD2 matching over 9 bases. This CDR3 spans 12 amino acids. Germline CDR1 is SGHTA and CDR2 is FQGNSA. Trimming at V came to 7 bases and at J to 9 bases, leaving 4 bases not matched to a gene. The CDR3 nucleotides read TGTGCCAGCACCTTTAGCGGGGGTGAGCAGTTCTTC. Translated: CASTFSGGEQFF.

The rearrangement uses TRBV13 and TRBJ2-1, with D perhaps matching TRBD2 (5 bases). Trimming took 5 bases from V and 8 from J, leaving 22 bases between them. The CDR3 is made up of 16 amino acids. The germline V gene encodes CDR1 PRHDT and CDR2 FYEKMQ (reference sequence). Here the CDR3 DNA reads TGTGCCAGCAGCCAGGCTCTGGGCCTAGCCCGCTATGAGCAGTTCTTC. This sequence encodes CASSQALGLARYEQFF.

This clone was found once. J is TRBJ1-2 and V is TRBV19; D might be TRBD1 (5 bases). Trimming removed 7 bases from V and 4 bases from J, with 13 bases in between. This CDR3 region has 13 residues. CDR1 is LNHDA and CDR2 is SQIVND in the germline V gene (reference sequence). The CDR3 reads CASNGGMGYGYTF. In nucleotides, the CDR3 is TGTGCCAGTAATGGGGGGATGGGCTATGGCTACACCTTC.